This T cell receptor beta chain was sequenced in a study of CD8+ T cells in alopecia areata. At the level of the study: For the treated group, dosing was oral tofacitinib at 5 to 10 mg twice daily. People stayed on tofacitinib for 6 to 18 months, then stopped the drug for 6 months. Study-wide results and limits: Affected scalp, especially in alopecia totalis/universalis, had a higher clonality than normal scalp did.

Turning to this clone: The antigen is unknown.

Germline-derived CDR1 and CDR2 are SGHTA and FQGNSA. This CDR3 contains 15 residues. J was trimmed by 3 bases and V by 5 bases; bases with no gene match: 7. Reverse transcription of extracted RNA yielded cDNA, which provided the sequencing template. Here immunoSEQ multiplex PCR was the method, and the copy in TCRdb shows in-frame clones only, minus some. Of fewer than 150,000 clones listed, about two fifths are singletons. Sequences were obtained from CD4+ T cells sorted from blood. The source of this sequence is a human donor with alopecia areata. The rearrangement links TRBV7-2 to TRBJ2-1; 7 nucleotides align to TRBD2. The CDR3 bases are TGTGCCAGCAGCGCCCAGGGCGGGGGCTACAATGAGCAGTTCTTC. It codes for CASSAQGGGYNEQFF.